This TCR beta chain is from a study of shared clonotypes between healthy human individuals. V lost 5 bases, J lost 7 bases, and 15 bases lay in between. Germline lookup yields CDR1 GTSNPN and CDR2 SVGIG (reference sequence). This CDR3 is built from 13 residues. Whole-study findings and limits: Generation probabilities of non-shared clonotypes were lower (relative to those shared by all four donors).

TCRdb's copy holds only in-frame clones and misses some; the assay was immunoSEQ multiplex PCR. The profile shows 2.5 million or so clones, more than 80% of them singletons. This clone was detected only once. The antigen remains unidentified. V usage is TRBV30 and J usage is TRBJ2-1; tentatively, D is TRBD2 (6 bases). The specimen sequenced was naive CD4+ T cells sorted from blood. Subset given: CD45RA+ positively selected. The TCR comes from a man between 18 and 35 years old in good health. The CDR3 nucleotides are TGTGCCTGGTCCGGGACTTTCTTTAATGAGCAGTTCTTC. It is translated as CAWSGTFFNEQFF.